This TCR beta chain stems from a study of blood T cell repertoires in COVID-19 (dated by TCRdb to about 2020). About the full investigation: Samples covering the acute and convalescent phases of COVID-19 were provided by collaborators in the United States, Italy and Spain. The prospective study material was composed of cDNA or gDNA derived from T cells, B-cell-depleted T cells, or PBMCs. The dataset comprised deeply sampled blood TCRbeta repertoires from subjects exposed to, actively infected with, or recovered from COVID-19. The repertoires were made available in a free public database intended to serve as a resource for research on the immune response to SARS-CoV-2. Samples were obtained from the ongoing ImmuneRACE study (first 160 participants) and from over 1,000 subjects provided by 6 global collaborators. Sample metadata almost always included a de-identified subject ID, COVID-19 status, age in years and sex. HLA class I and class II types, where available, came from metadata supplied by the sample provider rather than from assay-based typing. Results and caveats for the whole study, not just this receptor: The quantity of clinical and demographic metadata differed by source and by participant and was supplied without curation.

In the prospective study, participants were roughly 18 to 95 years old, resided in approximately 25 geographic areas of the United States, and were enrolled through a virtual design. In the prospective study, participants were assigned to cohorts based on the clinical history participants reported in a screening survey and a study questionnaire. Recovered participants in ImmuneRACE Cohort 3 were defined by two consecutive negative NP/OP PCR tests, clearance by a healthcare professional, or resolution of symptoms. Mobile phlebotomists in the prospective study collected whole blood, serum and a nasopharyngeal or oropharyngeal swab from every participant. Over a roughly 2-month period, participants in the prospective study had the option of providing additional blood draws and questionnaires. Before DNA extraction, prospective study blood samples were shipped either frozen or at room temperature.

TCRbeta CDR3 regions were amplified from genomic DNA using the immunoSEQ Assay, a bias-controlled multiplex PCR. Concerning the study's data processing: Within the assay, amplification of reference gene primers was used to estimate how many nucleated cells each sample contained. To quantify the absolute abundance of each unique TCRbeta CDR3 rearrangement, sequence reads were collapsed and filtered. For each sample, productive Simpson clonality was calculated as the square root of Simpson's diversity index across productive rearrangements. This is the immuneACCESS table as TCRdb keeps it, with only in-frame sequences that have V and J called. A part of the clones is gone; compared with another copy, unresolved V genes explain less than half, and the rest is unexplained. D and trimming come from the DNA, and the V and J calls and clone size come from that table. The sample contains 300,000 to 450,000 clones, roughly 91% of them found a single time. Of the sample, 0.9% to 1.5% falls within the top ten clones.

Reading the germline V gene (reference sequence) gives CDR1 LGHDT and CDR2 YNNKEL. The CDR3 goes from the cysteine to the phenylalanine over 16 residues. The read is trimmed to its CDR3 DNA, 48 bases read in frame from base 1. V ends up 0 bases short and J 3 bases short, with an unmatched junction base count of 5. A single count supports this clone. Its binding antigen is unknown. No qualities accompany the bases; no much larger clone lies one base away. The chain joins TRBV3-1 (or the pseudogene TRBV3-2) to TRBJ2-7; 10 central nucleotides agree with TRBD1. The sequence was obtained from a young woman who had recovered from COVID-19. Material: PBMCs or T cells enriched from blood (not recorded which). The CDR3 is CASSQEGGQGYYEQYF. DNA sequence: TGTGCCAGCAGCCAAGAGGGGGGACAGGGGTACTACGAGCAGTACTTC.